These 25 T cell receptor beta chains came from one sample sequenced in a study of T-cell reconstitution after alpha-beta-depleted transplantation in children. Researchers prepared the TCRbeta library using unique molecular identifiers, the study reports. MiXCR was run by TCRdb on the PCR reads, yielding one entry per CDR3 protein. The table records some 830,000 distinct CDR3 sequences, roughly 15% of them present only once. The source was PBMCs, mostly from graft donor cells, collected 360 days after TCRalphabeta/CD19-depleted stem cell transplant. All receptors derive from a male patient under 18 who had a stem cell transplant for acute lymphoblastic leukemia, so the T cells may come from the graft donor.

The J gene is TRBJ1-2, the V gene TRBV12-3 or TRBV12-4, with D maybe TRBD1 (6 bases). Trimming took 3 bases from V and 8 from J, leaving 13 bases between them. CDR3 length: 13 residues. CDR3 bases: TGTGCCAGCAGTTTCGGGGGCGCCTGGGGCTACACCTTC. Protein: CASSFGGAWGYTF.

This clonotype was counted between two and nine times. This chain connects TRBV3-1 to TRBJ2-3; 7 bases align to TRBD2. Germline loops: CDR1 LGHDT, CDR2 YNNKEL (reference sequence). The CDR3 has 14 residues. J gave up 4 bases and V 4 bases, and 5 bases lay outside the gene matches. CDR3 residues: CASSLSGTPDTQYF. CDR3 bases: TGTGCCAGCAGCCTCAGCGGGACCCCAGATACGCAGTATTTT.

The CDR3 nucleotides read TGTGCCACCAGGAATAGCGGGAACGCGCAAGAGACCCAGTACTTC. Protein product: CATRNSGNAQETQYF. This chain links TRBV15 with TRBJ2-5; 8 bases map to TRBD2. The CDR3 totals 15 residues. J lost 2 bases, V lost 6 bases, and 8 bases had no gene match. Germline CDR1 is LNHNV and CDR2 is YYDKDF (reference sequence).

The chain is built from TRBV29-1 and TRBJ2-1; D remains ambiguous. CDR3 length equals 14 residues. Germline values: CDR1 SQVTM, CDR2 ANQGSEA. V lost 0 bases, J lost 8 bases, and 14 bases lay in between. This chain's CDR3 is CSVEDSAGYDEQFF. As DNA, the CDR3 is TGCAGCGTTGAAGATTCTGCTGGCTATGATGAGCAGTTCTTC.

This clonotype was counted a few times. The chain is built from TRBV4-1 and TRBJ1-2; a possible D gene is TRBD1 (6 bases). CDR3 length equals 18 residues. Germline V gene lookup returns CDR1 MGHRA and CDR2 YSYEKL. With 1 base removed from V and 0 bases from J, the gap between germline ends came to 18 bases. The CDR3 loop reads CASSQGRQALRANYGYTF. CDR3 DNA sequence: TGCGCCAGCAGCCAAGGAAGACAGGCCTTAAGGGCTAACTATGGCTACACCTTC.

The chain links TRBV4-1 to TRBJ2-3; no firm D call. V was cut by 0 bases and J by 6 bases, with 13 bases left in between. This CDR3 has 15 amino acids. In germline, CDR1 is MGHRA, CDR2 YSYEKL. The CDR3 region is CASSQDRSRRDTQYF. CDR3 in DNA: TGCGCCAGCAGCCAAGATCGTAGCCGTCGGGATACGCAGTATTTT.

The chain has TRBV4-1 and TRBJ2-7, with 9 bases fitting TRBD1. J was trimmed by 0 bases and V by 0 bases; bases with no gene match: 9. CDR1 MGHRA and CDR2 YSYEKL come from the germline V gene. The CDR3 loop spans 18 amino acids. For the CDR3, the DNA is TGCGCCAGCAGCCAAGACGGGGCTACAGGGGGCTTCTCCTACGAGCAGTACTTC. This codes for CASSQDGATGGFSYEQYF.

The chain links TRBV18 to TRBJ2-1; the D is unclear. CDR1 and CDR2 from the germline V gene are KGHSH and LQKENI. CDR3 length equals 14 residues. V gave up 5 bases and J gave up 7 bases, with 15 bases separating them. The CDR3 bases are TGTGCCAGCTCATTCCGGGCCCAAGGAAATGAGCAGTTCTTC. Residues: CASSFRAQGNEQFF. The whole variable domain, remainder taken from reference TRBV18 and TRBJ2-1, is NAGVMQNPRHLVRRRGQEARLRCSPMKGHSHVYWYRQLPEEGLKFMVYLQKENIIDESGMPKERFSAEFPKEGPSILRIQQVVRGDSAAYFCASSFRAQGNEQFFGPGTRLTVL.

The chain recombines TRBV7-9 with TRBJ2-7; 16 bases align to TRBD2. There are 17 residues in the CDR3. Per germline, CDR1 SEHNR and CDR2 FQNEAQ (reference sequence). V dropped 5 bases and J dropped 4; count of bases not matched to a gene: 8. CDR3 in DNA: TGTGCCAGCAGCCACGGGACTAGCGGGAGGGCCATATACGAGCAGTACTTC. This encodes CASSHGTSGRAIYEQYF.

The chain combines TRBV4-1 with TRBJ2-1, with D perhaps matching TRBD1 (6 bases). Germline CDR1 and CDR2: MGHRA and YSYEKL. CDR3 length: 17 residues. V was pared by 1 base and J by 5 bases, with 18 bases between. The CDR3 bases are TGCGCCAGCAGCCAAGGACCTCAGGGGAAGAAAAACAATGAGCAGTTCTTC. Its protein product is CASSQGPQGKKNNEQFF.

There are many counts of this clonotype. The rearrangement joins TRBV29-1 to TRBJ2-3; TRBD1 aligns across 8 bases. The CDR3 sequence is 14 residues long. The germline V gene has CDR1 SQVTM and CDR2 ANQGSEA. V shed 0 bases, J shed 5 bases, and the junction held 4 bases outside the gene matches. In DNA, the CDR3 is TGCAGCGTTGAAGATATTACAGGGGGAGATACGCAGTATTTT. Protein product: CSVEDITGGDTQYF.

This clonotype was picked up a small number of times. The chain uses TRBV6-5 and TRBJ2-3; 8 bases map to TRBD2. V shed 2 bases, J shed 2 bases, and the junction held 6 bases outside the gene matches. The CDR3 contains 16 residues. Per germline, CDR1 MNHEY and CDR2 SVGAGI. The CDR3 region has the DNA TGTGCCAGCAGTTACAAGGCGGGAGGCTCCACAGATACGCAGTATTTT. This gives the protein CASSYKAGGSTDTQYF.

This clonotype was picked up a small number of times. This rearrangement joins TRBV4-1 to TRBJ2-4; D gene uncertain. This CDR3 has 17 residues. The V gene's germline CDR1 is MGHRA and CDR2 YSYEKL. V lost 1 base and J 0 bases, leaving 13 bases between the germline ends. The CDR3 DNA is TGCGCCAGCAGCCAAGGCCCCCTAATAATAGCCAAAAACATTCAGTACTTC. It yields the protein CASSQGPLIIAKNIQYF.

The chain uses TRBV3-1 and TRBJ2-1, with D maybe TRBD2 (6 bases). Trimming cost V 3 bases and J 4 bases, with 10 bases left between them. This CDR3 has 14 residues. Per germline, CDR1 LGHDT and CDR2 YNNKEL (reference sequence). Here the CDR3 DNA reads TGTGCCAGCAGCCAGCTAGCGCTGTACAATGAGCAGTTCTTC. Residues: CASSQLALYNEQFF.

This chain connects TRBV20-1 to TRBJ1-3, with D unclear. The CDR3 consists of 12 residues. The V and J ends lost 0 bases and 3 bases respectively, with 3 bases between them. Per germline, CDR1 DFQATT and CDR2 SNEGSKA (reference sequence). CDR3 in amino acids: CSARDGGNTIYF. DNA for the CDR3: TGCAGTGCTAGAGATGGTGGAAACACCATATATTTT.

This clonotype was detected only a few times. The genes are TRBV19 and TRBJ2-1, with 7 bases lining up with TRBD2. V dropped 7 bases and J dropped 9; count of bases not matched to a gene: 15. Germline V gives CDR1 LNHDA, CDR2 SQIVND (reference sequence). The CDR3 is 15 amino acids. DNA for the CDR3: TGTGCCAGTAACCGTAAAGCGGGGTTCCCTTTTGAGCAGTTCTTC. This sequence encodes CASNRKAGFPFEQFF.

A few counts support this clonotype. This chain links TRBV2 with TRBJ2-1; TRBD2 agrees at 14 bases. V shed 7 bases, J shed 8 bases, and the junction held 13 bases outside the gene matches. There are 17 residues in the CDR3. Germline V gives CDR1 SNHLY, CDR2 FYNNEI. The CDR3 here is CASIRGLAGAPTDEQFF. CDR3 bases: TGTGCCAGCATCAGGGGACTAGCGGGGGCCCCGACGGATGAGCAGTTCTTC.

In its sample, this clonotype was seen a few times. This rearrangement joins TRBV7-9 to TRBJ2-4; unclear D gene. There are 13 residues in the CDR3. CDR1 is SEHNR and CDR2 is FQNEAQ in the germline V gene (reference sequence). The V end lost 1 base, the J end lost 6 bases, and 7 bases lay between the germline ends. The DNA for the CDR3 is TGTGCCAGCAGCTTAGGCGTTCTAAACATTCAGTACTTC. This gives the protein CASSLGVLNIQYF.

This clonotype was observed a handful of times. The V gene is TRBV29-1, the J gene TRBJ2-7; possibly TRBD2 for D (7 bases). CDR3 length: 13 residues. V lost 4 bases, J lost 5 bases, and 15 bases lay in between. Germline CDR1 SQVTM, CDR2 ANQGSEA. CDR3 in amino acids: CSVVGGGRDEQYF. In nucleotides, the CDR3 is TGCAGCGTTGTAGGGGGAGGGAGAGACGAGCAGTACTTC.

The genes are TRBV19 and TRBJ1-1; unclear D gene. V was clipped by 9 bases and J by 4 bases, with 12 bases between them. CDR1 and CDR2 from the germline V gene are LNHDA and SQIVND (reference sequence). The CDR3 totals 12 residues. CDR3 nucleotide sequence: TGTGCCAGCCGTTGGACTGGCACTGAAGCTTTCTTT. Protein: CASRWTGTEAFF.

This chain connects TRBV2 to TRBJ2-1; no firm D call. The V and J ends lost 4 bases and 9 bases respectively, with 4 bases between them. Germline-derived CDR1 and CDR2 are SNHLY and FYNNEI. The CDR3 extends over 10 amino acids. The CDR3 reads CASSVFEQFF. The DNA for the CDR3 is TGTGCCAGCAGTGTATTTGAGCAGTTCTTC. Filled out from reference TRBV2 and TRBJ2-1, the complete variable domain reads EPEVTQTPSHQVTQMGQEVILRCVPISNHLYFYWYRQILGQKVEFLVSFYNNEISEKSEIFDDQFSVERPDGSNFTLKIRSTKLEDSAMYFCASSVFEQFFGPGTRLTVL.

The V and J genes are TRBV6-1 and TRBJ1-3, with D hard to call. Germline CDR1 and CDR2: MNHNS and SASEGT. Trimming removed 4 bases from V and 0 bases from J, with 10 bases in between. This CDR3 spans 15 amino acids. The chain's CDR3 is CASSADRSSGNTIYF. The CDR3 nucleotides are TGTGCCAGCAGTGCCGACCGGAGCTCTGGAAACACCATATATTTT.

This clonotype was seen a handful of times. The genes are TRBV18 and TRBJ2-5; D gene uncertain. In germline, CDR1 is KGHSH, CDR2 LQKENI. V was clipped by 3 bases and J by 5 bases, with 7 bases between them. This CDR3 region has 12 residues. The CDR3 is CASSPIEETQYF. CDR3 nucleotide sequence: TGTGCCAGCTCACCGATCGAGGAGACCCAGTACTTC.

This clonotype was counted only a few times. The chain employs TRBV7-3 and TRBJ1-1, with D perhaps TRBD1 (5 bases). The CDR3 spans 16 residues. The V gene lost 2 bases and the J gene lost 4 bases, with 17 bases spanning the gap. The V gene's germline CDR1 is SGHTA and CDR2 FQGTGA. DNA for the CDR3: TGTGCCAGCAGCTTATACCTGAGCAGGGTAGGCACTGAAGCTTTCTTT. This sequence encodes CASSLYLSRVGTEAFF.

There are a few counts of this clonotype. V and J are TRBV4-2 and TRBJ2-3, with D possibly being TRBD1 or TRBD2 (5 bases each). The CDR3 extends over 14 amino acids. Germline V lookup: CDR1 LGHNA, CDR2 YNFKEQ. Deletions cut 4 bases from V and 6 bases from J, with 14 bases between. The CDR3 loop reads CASSRWGRFDTQYF. The CDR3 region has the DNA TGTGCCAGCAGCCGTTGGGGGAGATTTGATACGCAGTATTTT.